These 9 T cell receptor beta chains originate from one sample sequenced in a study of OX40 agonist ivuxolimab in advanced cancers. Sequenced by immunoSEQ multiplex PCR; TCRdb stores in-frame clones only, minus some. The table records 65,000 to 70,000 clones, 65% to 80% of them present only once. The starting material was CD4+ or CD8+ T cells sorted from blood, obtained in a trial of the OX40 agonist ivuxolimab. The receptors were sampled from an adult with an advanced solid tumor such as melanoma, head and neck, liver or kidney cancer.

This clone was picked up one time. The chain uses TRBV5-1 and TRBJ1-3, with unresolved D. V was trimmed by 2 bases and J by 0 bases, leaving 9 bases between them. CDR3 length: 15 amino acids. CDR1 SGHRS and CDR2 YFSETQ come from the germline V gene. CDR3 sequence reads: CASSLNAGSGNTIYF. CDR3 in DNA: TGCGCCAGCAGCTTAAATGCCGGCTCTGGAAACACCATATATTTT.

The CDR3, as DNA: TGCGCCAGCAGCCAAGAACCCCTAGCGGGGGGTGGAGAGACCCAGTACTTC. This encodes CASSQEPLAGGGETQYF. The rearrangement joins TRBV4-1 to TRBJ2-5, with 11 bases lining up with TRBD2. V lost 0 bases to trimming and J lost 4 bases; unmatched junction nucleotides: 7. The CDR3 covers 17 residues. The germline gives CDR1 MGHRA, CDR2 YSYEKL.

CDR3 DNA sequence: TGTGCCAGCAGCGTAGACGGCGACAGAGCTGAAGCTTTCTTT. Amino acid sequence: CASSVDGDRAEAFF. This sequence joins TRBV9 and TRBJ1-1; TRBD1 is a possible D gene (5 bases). V was trimmed by 0 bases and J by 6 bases, leaving 12 bases between them. This CDR3 comprises 14 residues. The germline gives CDR1 SGDLS, CDR2 YYNGEE.

The chain joins TRBV7-8 to TRBJ1-5; D gene ambiguous. V was shortened by 1 base and J by 1 base, with 11 bases between the two germline ends. Germline-derived CDR1 and CDR2 are SGHVS and FQNEAQ. CDR3 length equals 16 residues. The CDR3 nucleotides are TGTGCCAGCAGCTTAGTGGGTCCCCGGAGCAATCAGCCCCAGCATTTT. It specifies CASSLVGPRSNQPQHF.

This clone has a single count. The chain combines TRBV7-8 with TRBJ1-1; D may be TRBD1 (5 bases). The CDR3 is 15 amino acids. Trimming took 0 bases from V and 5 from J, leaving 13 bases between them. Germline V gives CDR1 SGHVS, CDR2 FQNEAQ. This chain's CDR3 is CASSLADRGATEAFF. The CDR3 DNA sequence: TGTGCCAGCAGCTTAGCAGACAGAGGGGCTACTGAAGCTTTCTTT.

The rearrangement links TRBV6-5 to TRBJ2-7, with D possibly TRBD2 on 5 matching bases. Germline assignment: CDR1 MNHEY and CDR2 SVGAGI. There are 13 residues in the CDR3. Trimming shortened V by 4 bases and J by 4 bases, and 11 bases separated the two germline ends. The CDR3 here is CASSSLLGYEQYF. The DNA of the CDR3 is TGTGCCAGCAGTTCCCTACTAGGTTACGAGCAGTACTTC.

This chain joins TRBV5-1 and TRBJ1-4; D remains ambiguous. This CDR3 is 14 amino acids long. Germline V gives CDR1 SGHRS, CDR2 YFSETQ. Trimming took 0 bases from V and 8 from J, leaving 11 bases between them. The CDR3 loop reads CASSLGQAFEKLFF. For the CDR3, the DNA is TGCGCCAGCAGCTTGGGTCAGGCTTTCGAAAAACTGTTTTTT. Full variable domain (outside the CDR3, taken from reference TRBV5-1 and TRBJ1-4): KAGVTQTPRYLIKTRGQQVTLSCSPISGHRSVSWYQQTPGQGLQFLFEYFSETQRNKGNFPGRFSGRQFSNSRSEMNVSTLELGDSALYLCASSLGQAFEKLFFGSGTQLSVL.

This clone was seen once. The V and J genes are TRBV30 and TRBJ2-4; tentative D call: TRBD1 (5 bases). Germline V gene sequence: CDR1 GTSNPN, CDR2 SVGIG (reference sequence). The CDR3 totals 14 residues. The V and J ends lost 0 bases and 6 bases respectively, with 12 bases between them. CDR3 nucleotide sequence: TGTGCCTGGAGTGTACCAGGGAAGGCAAACATTCAGTACTTC. Translated, it gives CAWSVPGKANIQYF.

This clone was counted a few times. This chain uses TRBV29-1 with TRBJ1-5, with no clear D. The CDR3 has 12 residues. V was trimmed by 3 bases and J by 4 bases, leaving 7 bases between them. Per germline, CDR1 SQVTM and CDR2 ANQGSEA. The CDR3 is CSVDDGNQPQHF. For the CDR3, the DNA is TGCAGCGTTGACGATGGGAATCAGCCCCAGCATTTT.